The rows below give T cell receptor beta chains drawn from one sample of a study of cytomegalovirus exposure and HLA in healthy donors. The repertoire was sequenced with immunoSEQ multiplex PCR; TCRdb's copy has only in-frame clones and lacks some. The sample has 100,000 or so clones, roughly 77% seen once. Specimen: PBMCs. These receptors were obtained from a man aged 40-49 years in good health and CMV-seronegative. CDR3s include the opening cysteine and the closing phenylalanine or tryptophan. Each record gives: clone size, J gene, V gene, D gene, CDR3 protein, CDR3 DNA. The D gene is left open where the match is weak. Clone size appears in some rows only: once, few, many, or a class for an expanded clone.

few | TRBJ1-5 | TRBV6-1 | - | CASRGEGNQPQHF | TGTGCCAGCAGAGGAGAGGGCAATCAGCCCCAGCATTTT
- | TRBJ2-7 | TRBV5-4 | - | CASSYRPGTPSSYEQYF | TGTGCCAGCAGCTACCGTCCCGGGACTCCTAGCTCCTACGAGCAGTACTTC
- | TRBJ2-1 | TRBV7-9 | - | CASSLETDEQFF | TGTGCCAGCAGCTTAGAAACGGATGAGCAGTTCTTC
- | TRBJ2-1 | TRBV5-4 | TRBD1 | CASSQGTGRPNEQFF | TGTGCCAGCAGCCAAGGGACAGGGAGGCCAAATGAGCAGTTCTTC
- | TRBJ1-5 | TRBV2 | - | CASSDSDSNQPQHF | TGTGCCAGCAGTGATTCAGATAGCAATCAGCCCCAGCATTTT
- | TRBJ1-6 | TRBV14 | - | CASSQRLGRGNSPLHF | TGTGCCAGCAGCCAAAGGCTCGGACGGGGAAATTCACCCCTCCACTTT
- | TRBJ2-3 | TRBV29-1 | - | CSVALDSYTDTQYF | TGCAGCGTTGCCCTGGACAGTTACACAGATACGCAGTATTTT
- | TRBJ1-5 | TRBV21-1 | - | CASSAYRNQPQHF | TGTGCCAGCAGCGCGTACAGAAATCAGCCCCAGCATTTT
- | TRBJ1-2 | TRBV28 | TRBD1 | CASSLPQGIYGYTF | TGTGCCAGCAGTTTGCCACAGGGGATATATGGCTACACCTTT
once | TRBJ2-5 | TRBV18 | TRBD2 | CASSSGGGASETQYF | TGTGCCAGCTCCTCTGGCGGGGGGGCCTCGGAGACCCAGTACTTC
once | TRBJ2-1 | TRBV29-1 | TRBD1 | CSVENRGRFEQFF | TGCAGCGTTGAAAACAGGGGTCGGTTTGAGCAGTTCTTC
once | TRBJ2-3 | TRBV28 | - | CASSLREPDTQYF | TGTGCCAGCAGTTTAAGAGAGCCAGATACGCAGTATTTT
- | TRBJ1-5 | TRBV6-6 | - | CASSYAGNQPQHF | TGTGCCAGCAGTTACGCAGGCAATCAGCCCCAGCATTTT
- | TRBJ2-1 | TRBV27 | TRBD2 | CASSSSVAGGPHNEQFF | TGTGCCAGCAGTTCATCCGTAGCGGGGGGGCCCCACAATGAGCAGTTCTTC
- | TRBJ2-5 | TRBV7-2 | - | CASSFVEGSGETQYF | TGTGCCAGCAGCTTCGTCGAAGGGTCAGGGGAGACCCAGTACTTC
- | TRBJ2-7 | TRBV12-5 | - | CASGFGVGEQYF | TGTGCTAGTGGTTTCGGGGTCGGAGAGCAGTACTTC
- | TRBJ2-1 | TRBV18 | TRBD1 | CASSPGTGIYEQFF | TGTGCCAGCTCTCCCGGGACAGGGATATATGAGCAGTTCTTC
- | TRBJ1-1 | TRBV14 | - | CASSQGTGTEAFF | TGTGCCAGCAGCCAAGGGACGGGGACTGAAGCTTTCTTT
- | TRBJ2-1 | TRBV9 | TRBD2 | CASSPGTSGEEQFF | TGTGCCAGTTCGCCCGGGACTAGCGGGGAGGAGCAGTTCTTC
once | TRBJ2-7 | TRBV29-1 | - | CSVGSGSYEQYF | TGCAGCGTTGGTTCAGGCTCCTACGAGCAGTACTTC
- | TRBJ2-1 | TRBV6-5 | - | CASRSTGGLYNEQFF | TGTGCCAGCAGGTCAACGGGGGGCCTTTACAATGAGCAGTTCTTC
few | TRBJ1-5 | TRBV6-5 | - | CASSYSLPFGNQPQHF | TGTGCCAGCAGTTACTCCCTCCCTTTTGGCAATCAGCCCCAGCATTTT
- | TRBJ2-2 | TRBV18 | - | CASSSSGSQNGELFF | TGTGCCAGCTCCTCCAGTGGGAGCCAGAACGGGGAGCTGTTTTTT
- | TRBJ2-1 | TRBV28 | TRBD1 | CASSFAGQGVREQFF | TGTGCCAGCAGTTTCGCAGGGCAGGGGGTACGTGAGCAGTTCTTC
- | TRBJ2-7 | TRBV11-2 | TRBD1 | CASSTGVYEQYF | TGTGCCAGCAGCACAGGGGTCTACGAGCAGTACTTC
- | TRBJ2-7 | TRBV5-6 | TRBD2 | CASSFGTTYEQYF | TGTGCCAGCAGCTTTGGGACTACCTACGAGCAGTACTTC
- | TRBJ1-2 | TRBV7-2 | TRBD1 | CASSPFGNRGYGYTF | TGTGCCAGCAGCCCCTTCGGTAACAGGGGCTATGGCTACACCTTC
- | TRBJ2-1 | TRBV4-1 | - | CASSQDRIAPVNEQFF | TGCGCCAGCAGCCAAGATAGAATAGCCCCGGTCAATGAGCAGTTCTTC
- | TRBJ2-3 | TRBV7-9 | TRBD2 | CSSNRGGLAGGSSQYF | TGTTCCAGCAATCGAGGCGGGCTAGCGGGGGGAAGTTCGCAGTATTTT
- | TRBJ2-4 | TRBV14 | - | CASSQSLGRQNIQYF | TGTGCCAGCAGCCAAAGTTTGGGGCGCCAAAACATTCAGTACTTC
- | TRBJ2-3 | TRBV2 | TRBD2 | CASEGGSKDTQYF | TGTGCCAGCGAGGGCGGGAGTAAAGATACGCAGTATTTT
- | TRBJ2-5 | TRBV5-4 | - | CASSSELAAQETQYF | TGTGCCAGCAGCTCTGAACTAGCCGCCCAAGAGACCCAGTACTTC
- | TRBJ1-2 | TRBV5-1 | - | CASSLDTYGYTF | TGCGCCAGCAGCTTGGACACCTATGGCTACACCTTC
- | TRBJ1-2 | TRBV13 | - | CASSQGRYGYTF | TGTGCCAGCAGCCAGGGTCGCTATGGCTACACCTTC
- | TRBJ1-4 | TRBV28 | TRBD1 | CASSLHPGQGDEKLFF | TGTGCCAGCAGTTTACATCCCGGCCAGGGGGATGAAAAACTGTTTTTT
- | TRBJ2-3 | TRBV10-3 | TRBD2 | CAMKGGWADTQYF | TGTGCCATGAAGGGAGGGTGGGCAGATACGCAGTATTTT
- | TRBJ1-5 | TRBV2 | - | CASSPQRRPQPQHF | TGTGCCAGCAGTCCGCAAAGGAGGCCCCAGCCCCAGCATTTT
- | TRBJ1-1 | TRBV5-1 | - | CASSLAQGNTEAFF | TGCGCCAGCAGCTTGGCACAGGGAAACACTGAAGCTTTCTTT
- | TRBJ2-7 | TRBV2 | TRBD2 | CASSALAGGTYEQYF | TGTGCCAGCAGTGCACTAGCGGGGGGCACCTACGAGCAGTACTTC
- | TRBJ1-1 | TRBV25-1 | TRBD1 | CASSQGVTIMNTEAFF | TGTGCCAGCAGCCAGGGGGTGACCATCATGAACACTGAAGCTTTCTTT
- | TRBJ1-2 | TRBV6-1 | TRBD1 | CASSEAGTGLGTF | TGTGCCAGCAGTGAAGCCGGGACAGGGTTGGGCACCTTC
few | TRBJ1-3 | TRBV5-1 | - | CASSEGRSGNTIYF | TGCGCCAGCAGCGAGGGTCGCTCTGGAAACACCATATATTTT
- | TRBJ1-5 | TRBV7-9 | TRBD1 | CASSFGTGDQPQHF | TGTGCCAGCAGCTTTGGGACAGGGGACCAGCCCCAGCATTTT
- | TRBJ2-3 | TRBV7-9 | TRBD2 | CASSFGLAGSTDTQYF | TGTGCCAGCAGCTTTGGACTAGCGGGGAGCACAGATACGCAGTATTTT
- | TRBJ1-2 | TRBV7-9 | - | CASSSSVGYTF | TGTGCCAGCAGCTCTTCAGTAGGCTACACCTTC
- | TRBJ2-3 | TRBV5-1 | - | CASSLKVAGTDTQYF | TGCGCCAGCAGCTTGAAGGTAGCGGGCACAGATACGCAGTATTTT
- | TRBJ2-1 | TRBV4-1 | TRBD1 | CASSSGTGGRNEQFF | TGCGCCAGCAGTTCCGGGACAGGGGGGAGGAATGAGCAGTTCTTC
- | TRBJ1-5 | TRBV27 | TRBD1 | CASRTGNSNQPQHF | TGTGCCAGCAGGACAGGGAACAGCAATCAGCCCCAGCATTTT
- | TRBJ1-2 | TRBV12-5 | TRBD1 | CASAFTGGDGYTF | TGTGCTAGTGCCTTTACAGGGGGCGACGGCTACACCTTC
- | TRBJ1-3 | TRBV7-2 | - | CASSLVVAPGNTIYF | TGTGCCAGCAGCTTAGTGGTAGCCCCGGGAAACACCATATATTTT
- | TRBJ2-7 | TRBV7-9 | - | CSSSSGTGSYEQYF | TGTTCCAGCAGTTCCGGGACTGGTTCCTACGAGCAGTACTTC
- | TRBJ2-3 | TRBV6-5 | - | CASRRDPSRDTQYF | TGTGCCAGCAGGCGGGACCCATCCAGGGATACGCAGTATTTT
- | TRBJ2-3 | TRBV7-9 | - | CASSLVRSSYTDTQYF | TGTGCCAGCAGCTTAGTTCGGTCGTCATACACAGATACGCAGTATTTT
- | TRBJ2-3 | TRBV9 | TRBD2 | CASSVGAGGNTQYF | TGTGCCAGCAGCGTAGGAGCGGGGGGGAATACGCAGTATTTT
- | TRBJ2-2 | TRBV7-8 | - | CASSHPGQNTGELFF | TGTGCCAGCAGCCACCCGGGACAGAACACCGGGGAGCTGTTTTTT
- | TRBJ2-4 | TRBV14 | TRBD1 | CASSQAWRGTGNIQYF | TGTGCCAGCAGCCAAGCCTGGAGGGGGACAGGCAACATTCAGTACTTC
once | TRBJ1-2 | TRBV29-1 | - | CSARTQGRDGLVKYGYTF | TGCAGCGCCCGGACCCAGGGGAGGGATGGGCTTGTGAAGTATGGCTACACCTTC
- | TRBJ2-3 | TRBV14 | TRBD2 | CASSQGTSGGAKDTQYF | TGTGCCAGCAGCCAAGGGACTAGCGGGGGGGCCAAAGATACGCAGTATTTT